These T cell receptor beta chains were read from a single sample in a study of spatial heterogeneity in lung cancer. TCRdb re-derived calls from the 5' RACE reads in MiXCR, one entry per CDR3 protein. The sample carries around 110,000 distinct CDR3 sequences, 9% to 15% recorded once. Sequences were derived from PBMCs, sampled at follow-up. These receptors all stem from a male donor with early-stage non-small cell lung cancer. The conserved cysteine and the conserved F or W are not part of the CDR3 here.

J,V,CDR3
TRBJ2-3,TRBV28,ASSLTAWTGPSTDTQY
TRBJ1-1,TRBV29-1,SVEYAAMNTEAF
TRBJ2-2,TRBV12-3/TRBV12-4,ASSLSATDRNTGELF
TRBJ2-1,TRBV19,ACGTSGVYNEQF
TRBJ2-3,TRBV20-1,SAAPSGTDTQY
TRBJ1-5,TRBV28,ASSSRLAGPVWSPNQPQH
TRBJ2-7,TRBV28,ASSLLMDRGGEQY
TRBJ1-2,TRBV20-1,STLILAGYT
TRBJ2-7,TRBV5-1,ASSRRGNEQY
TRBJ2-7,TRBV2,ASRGTGSYEQY
TRBJ2-2,TRBV10-1,ATRQGTGELF
TRBJ2-3,TRBV5-6,ASSSPWGQSNKHRTDTQY
TRBJ1-1,TRBV5-1,ASSLDPGTNTEAF
TRBJ2-7,TRBV27,ASSFLLRDRLYEQY
TRBJ1-3,TRBV12-3/TRBV12-4,ASSFSSAGNTIY
TRBJ1-2,TRBV12-3/TRBV12-4,ASTSTVGRDSKKRYGYT
TRBJ2-1,TRBV5-1,ASRSGGANEQF
TRBJ2-7,TRBV28,ASSPTGVPYEQY
TRBJ1-2,TRBV3-1,ASSQATGQGNYGYT
TRBJ1-5,TRBV9,ASSPRQGGQPQH
TRBJ2-2,TRBV19,ASRASGGNTGELF
TRBJ2-1,TRBV30,AWRSSGGPSGQF